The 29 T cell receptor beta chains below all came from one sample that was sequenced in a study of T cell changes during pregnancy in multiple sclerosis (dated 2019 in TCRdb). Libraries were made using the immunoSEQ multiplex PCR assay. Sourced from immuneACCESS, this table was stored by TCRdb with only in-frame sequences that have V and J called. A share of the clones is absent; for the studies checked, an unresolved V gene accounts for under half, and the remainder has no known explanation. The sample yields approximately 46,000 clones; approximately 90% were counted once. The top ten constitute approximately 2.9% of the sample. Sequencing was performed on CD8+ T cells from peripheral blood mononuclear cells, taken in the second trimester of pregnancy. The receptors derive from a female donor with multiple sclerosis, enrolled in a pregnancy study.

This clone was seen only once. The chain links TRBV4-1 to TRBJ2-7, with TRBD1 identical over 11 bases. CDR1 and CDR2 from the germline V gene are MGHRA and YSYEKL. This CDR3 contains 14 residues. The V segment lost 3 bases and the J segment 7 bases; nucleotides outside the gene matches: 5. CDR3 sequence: CASSQGQGVGEQYF. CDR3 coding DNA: TGCGCCAGCAGCCAGGGACAGGGGGTAGGTGAGCAGTACTTC.

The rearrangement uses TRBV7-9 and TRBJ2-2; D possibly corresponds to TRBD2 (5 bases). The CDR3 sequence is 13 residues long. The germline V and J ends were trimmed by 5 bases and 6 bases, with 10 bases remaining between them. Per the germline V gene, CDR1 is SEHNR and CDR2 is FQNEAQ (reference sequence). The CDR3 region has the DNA TGTGCCAGCAGCCCCGGGGTTGCCGGGGAGCTGTTTTTT. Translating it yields CASSPGVAGELFF. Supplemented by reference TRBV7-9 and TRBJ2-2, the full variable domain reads DTGVSQNPRHKITKRGQNVTFRCDPISEHNRLYWYRQTLGQGPEFLTYFQNEAQLEKSRLLSDRFSAERPKGSFSTLEIQRTEQGDSAMYLCASSPGVAGELFFGEGSRLTVL.

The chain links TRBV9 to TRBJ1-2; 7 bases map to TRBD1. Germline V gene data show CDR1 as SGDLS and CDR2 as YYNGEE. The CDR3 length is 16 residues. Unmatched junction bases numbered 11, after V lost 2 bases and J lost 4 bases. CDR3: CASSVPSQGSGYGYTF. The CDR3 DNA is TGTGCCAGCAGCGTCCCCTCACAGGGGTCGGGCTATGGCTACACCTTC.

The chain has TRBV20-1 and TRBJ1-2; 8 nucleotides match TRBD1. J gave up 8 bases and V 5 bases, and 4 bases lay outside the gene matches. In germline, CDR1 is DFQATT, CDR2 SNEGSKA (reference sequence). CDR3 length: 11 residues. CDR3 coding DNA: TGCAGTGCTGCCAGGGGGCAAGGCTACACCTTC. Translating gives CSAARGQGYTF.

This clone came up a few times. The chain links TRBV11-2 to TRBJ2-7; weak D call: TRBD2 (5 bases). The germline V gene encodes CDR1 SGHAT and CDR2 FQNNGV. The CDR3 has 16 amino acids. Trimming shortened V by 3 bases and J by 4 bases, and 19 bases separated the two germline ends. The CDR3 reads CASSFWRKNRDYEQYF. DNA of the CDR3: TGTGCCAGCAGCTTTTGGAGGAAAAACCGGGATTACGAGCAGTACTTC.

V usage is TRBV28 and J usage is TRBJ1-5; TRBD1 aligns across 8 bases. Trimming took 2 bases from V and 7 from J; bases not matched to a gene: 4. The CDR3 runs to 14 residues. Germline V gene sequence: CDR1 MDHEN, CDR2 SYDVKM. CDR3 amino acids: CASSLSNRGQPQHF. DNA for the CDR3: TGTGCCAGCAGTTTAAGTAACAGGGGGCAGCCCCAGCATTTT.

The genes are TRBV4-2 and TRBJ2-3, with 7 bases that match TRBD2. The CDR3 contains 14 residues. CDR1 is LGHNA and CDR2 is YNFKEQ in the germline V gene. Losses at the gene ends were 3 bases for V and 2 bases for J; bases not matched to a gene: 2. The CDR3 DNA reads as TGTGCCAGCAGCCAGGGGGGGAACACAGATACGCAGTATTTT. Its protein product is CASSQGGNTDTQYF.

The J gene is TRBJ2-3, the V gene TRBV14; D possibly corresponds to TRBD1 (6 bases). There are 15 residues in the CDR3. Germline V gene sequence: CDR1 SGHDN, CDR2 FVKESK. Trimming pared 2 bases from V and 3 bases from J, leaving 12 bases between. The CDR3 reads CASSQTGYGTDTQYF. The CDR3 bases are TGTGCCAGCAGCCAAACAGGGTATGGTACAGATACGCAGTATTTT.

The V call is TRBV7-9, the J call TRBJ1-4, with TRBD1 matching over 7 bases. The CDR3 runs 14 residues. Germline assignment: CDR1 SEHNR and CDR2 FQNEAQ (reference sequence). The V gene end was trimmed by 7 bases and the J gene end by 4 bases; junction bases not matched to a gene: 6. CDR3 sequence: CASTLTGNNEKLFF. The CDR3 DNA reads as TGTGCCAGCACCTTGACAGGGAATAATGAAAAACTGTTTTTT. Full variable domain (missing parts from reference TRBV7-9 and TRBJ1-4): DTGVSQNPRHKITKRGQNVTFRCDPISEHNRLYWYRQTLGQGPEFLTYFQNEAQLEKSRLLSDRFSAERPKGSFSTLEIQRTEQGDSAMYLCASTLTGNNEKLFFGSGTQLSVL.

The CDR3 loop reads CASGLGTGTSPNEQFF. CDR3 sequence (DNA): TGTGCTAGTGGTTTGGGGACCGGGACTAGCCCCAATGAGCAGTTCTTC. The chain joins TRBV12-5 to TRBJ2-1; 9 bases map to TRBD2. Germline V gives CDR1 LGHNT, CDR2 FRNRAP. This CDR3 has 16 amino acids. V lost 1 base and J lost 6; bases outside the gene matches: 7.

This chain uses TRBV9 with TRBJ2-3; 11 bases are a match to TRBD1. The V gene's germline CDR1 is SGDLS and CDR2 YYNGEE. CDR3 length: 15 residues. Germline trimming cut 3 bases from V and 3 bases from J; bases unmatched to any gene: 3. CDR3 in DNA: TGTGCCAGCAGCGGCAGGGACAGGGGGACAGATACGCAGTATTTT. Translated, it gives CASSGRDRGTDTQYF. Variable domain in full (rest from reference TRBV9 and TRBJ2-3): DSGVTQTPKHLITATGQRVTLRCSPRSGDLSVYWYQQSLDQGLQFLIQYYNGEERAKGNILERFSAQQFPDLHSELNLSSLELGDSALYFCASSGRDRGTDTQYFGPGTRLTVL.

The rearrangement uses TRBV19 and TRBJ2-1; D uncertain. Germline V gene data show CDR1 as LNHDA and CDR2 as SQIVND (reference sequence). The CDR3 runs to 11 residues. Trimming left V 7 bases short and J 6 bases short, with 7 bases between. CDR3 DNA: TGTGCCAGTAATGGGCCCAATGAGCAGTTCTTC. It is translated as CASNGPNEQFF.

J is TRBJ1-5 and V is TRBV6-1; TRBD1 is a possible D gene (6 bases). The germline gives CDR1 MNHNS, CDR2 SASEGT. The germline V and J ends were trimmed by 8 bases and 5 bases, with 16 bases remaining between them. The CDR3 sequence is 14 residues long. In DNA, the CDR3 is TGTGCCAGCGACGATGTCAAGGGGGATCAGCCCCAGCATTTT. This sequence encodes CASDDVKGDQPQHF.

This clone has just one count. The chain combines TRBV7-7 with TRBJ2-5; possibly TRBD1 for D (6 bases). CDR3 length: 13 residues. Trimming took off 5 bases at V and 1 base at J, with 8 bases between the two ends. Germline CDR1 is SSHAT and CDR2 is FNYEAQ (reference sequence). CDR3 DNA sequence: TGTGCCAGCAGCCCAGGGGTCCAAGAGACCCAGTACTTC. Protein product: CASSPGVQETQYF.

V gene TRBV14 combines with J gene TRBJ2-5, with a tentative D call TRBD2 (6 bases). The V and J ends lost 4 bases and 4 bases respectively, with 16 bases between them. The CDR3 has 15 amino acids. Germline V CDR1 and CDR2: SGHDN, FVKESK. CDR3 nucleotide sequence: TGTGCCAGCAGCCGCCGGGGCCGGGGAGGAGAGACCCAGTACTTC. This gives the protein CASSRRGRGGETQYF.

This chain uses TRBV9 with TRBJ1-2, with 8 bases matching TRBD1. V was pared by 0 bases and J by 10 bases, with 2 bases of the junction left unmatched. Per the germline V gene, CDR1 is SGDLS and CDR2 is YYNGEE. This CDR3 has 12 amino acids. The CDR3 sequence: CASSVVQGVYTF. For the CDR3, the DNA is TGTGCCAGCAGCGTAGTACAGGGGGTCTACACCTTC.

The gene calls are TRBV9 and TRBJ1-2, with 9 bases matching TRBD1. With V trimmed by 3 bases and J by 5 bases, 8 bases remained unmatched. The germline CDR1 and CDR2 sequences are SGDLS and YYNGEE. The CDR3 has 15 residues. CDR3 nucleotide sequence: TGTGCCAGCAGCGAGACGGGACAGGGTGTTTATGGCTACACCTTC. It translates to CASSETGQGVYGYTF.

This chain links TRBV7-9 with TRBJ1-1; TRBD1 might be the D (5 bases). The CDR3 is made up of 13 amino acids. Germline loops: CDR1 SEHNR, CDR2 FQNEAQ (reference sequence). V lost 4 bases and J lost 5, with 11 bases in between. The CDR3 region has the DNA TGTGCCAGCAGCTCACCAGGGAGGACTGAAGCTTTCTTT. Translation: CASSSPGRTEAFF.

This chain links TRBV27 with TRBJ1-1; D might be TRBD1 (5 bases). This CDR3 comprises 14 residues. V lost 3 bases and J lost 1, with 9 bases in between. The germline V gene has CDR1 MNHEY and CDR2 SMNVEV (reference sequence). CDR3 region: CASSLATGNTEAFF. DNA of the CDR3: TGTGCCAGCAGTTTGGCCACAGGGAACACTGAAGCTTTCTTT.

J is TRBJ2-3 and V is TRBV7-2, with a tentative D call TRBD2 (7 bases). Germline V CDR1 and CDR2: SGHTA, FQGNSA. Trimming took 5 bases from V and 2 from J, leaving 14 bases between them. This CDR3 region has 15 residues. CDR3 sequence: CASSPGGAATDTQYF. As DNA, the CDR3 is TGTGCCAGCAGCCCTGGGGGGGCTGCCACAGATACGCAGTATTTT.

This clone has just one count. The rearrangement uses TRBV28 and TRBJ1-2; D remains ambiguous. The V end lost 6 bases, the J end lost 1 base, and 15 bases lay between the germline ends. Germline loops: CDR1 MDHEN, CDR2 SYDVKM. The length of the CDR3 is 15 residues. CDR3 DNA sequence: TGTGCCAGCAGAGTCGGGTTACCGGTTAACTATGGCTACACCTTC. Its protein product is CASRVGLPVNYGYTF.

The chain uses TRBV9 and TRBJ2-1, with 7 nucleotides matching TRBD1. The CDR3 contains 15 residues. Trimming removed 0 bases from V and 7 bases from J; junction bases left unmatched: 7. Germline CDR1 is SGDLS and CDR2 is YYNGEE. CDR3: CASSVGRGPLNEQFF. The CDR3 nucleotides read TGTGCCAGCAGCGTAGGAAGGGGGCCCTTGAATGAGCAGTTCTTC.

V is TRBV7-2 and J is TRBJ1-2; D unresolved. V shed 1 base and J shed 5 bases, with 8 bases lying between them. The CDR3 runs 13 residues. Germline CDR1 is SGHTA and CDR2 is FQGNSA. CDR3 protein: CASSLGPGYGYTF. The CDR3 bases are TGTGCCAGCAGCTTAGGGCCAGGATATGGCTACACCTTC.

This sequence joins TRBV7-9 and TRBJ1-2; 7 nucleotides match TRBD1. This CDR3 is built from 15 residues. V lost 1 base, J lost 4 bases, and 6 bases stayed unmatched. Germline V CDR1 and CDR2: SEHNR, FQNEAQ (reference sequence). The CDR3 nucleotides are TGTGCCAGCAGCTTAGGGAGGGACAGCAGCTATGGCTACACCTTC. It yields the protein CASSLGRDSSYGYTF. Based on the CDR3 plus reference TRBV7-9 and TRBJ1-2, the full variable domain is DTGVSQNPRHKITKRGQNVTFRCDPISEHNRLYWYRQTLGQGPEFLTYFQNEAQLEKSRLLSDRFSAERPKGSFSTLEIQRTEQGDSAMYLCASSLGRDSSYGYTFGSGTRLTVV.

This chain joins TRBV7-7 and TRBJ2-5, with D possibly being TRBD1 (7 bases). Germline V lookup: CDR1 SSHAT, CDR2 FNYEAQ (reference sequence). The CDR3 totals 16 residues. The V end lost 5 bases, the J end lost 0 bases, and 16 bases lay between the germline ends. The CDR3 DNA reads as TGTGCCAGCAGCCCAGGGGGGACAGCGTACCAAGAGACCCAGTACTTC. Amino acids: CASSPGGTAYQETQYF.

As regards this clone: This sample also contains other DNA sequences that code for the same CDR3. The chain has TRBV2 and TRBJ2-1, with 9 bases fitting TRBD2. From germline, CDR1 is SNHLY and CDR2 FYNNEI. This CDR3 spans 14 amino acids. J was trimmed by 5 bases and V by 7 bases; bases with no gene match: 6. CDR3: CASTEGGGDNEQFF. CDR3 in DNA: TGTGCCAGCACGGAGGGCGGGGGGGACAATGAGCAGTTCTTC.

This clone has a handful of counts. The CDR3 bases are TGTGCCAGCAGCCGGGAACCGAACACTGAAGCTTTCTTT. Amino acid sequence: CASSREPNTEAFF. The chain has TRBV6-4 and TRBJ1-1; D unclear. This CDR3 is built from 13 residues. In germline, CDR1 is MRHNA, CDR2 SNTAGT. The germline V and J ends were trimmed by 6 bases and 1 base, with 9 bases remaining between them.

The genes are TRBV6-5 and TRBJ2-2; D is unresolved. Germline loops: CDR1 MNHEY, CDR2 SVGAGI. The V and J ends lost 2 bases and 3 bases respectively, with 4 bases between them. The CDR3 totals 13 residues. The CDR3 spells CASSYRDTGELFF. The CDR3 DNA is TGTGCCAGCAGTTACCGAGACACCGGGGAGCTGTTTTTT.

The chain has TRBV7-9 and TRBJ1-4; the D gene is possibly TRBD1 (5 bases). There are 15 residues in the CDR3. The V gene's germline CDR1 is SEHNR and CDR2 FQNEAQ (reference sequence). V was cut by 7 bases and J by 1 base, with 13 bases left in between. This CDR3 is CASIPGDETNEKLFF. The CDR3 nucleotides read TGTGCCAGCATCCCGGGGGACGAAACTAATGAAAAACTGTTTTTT.